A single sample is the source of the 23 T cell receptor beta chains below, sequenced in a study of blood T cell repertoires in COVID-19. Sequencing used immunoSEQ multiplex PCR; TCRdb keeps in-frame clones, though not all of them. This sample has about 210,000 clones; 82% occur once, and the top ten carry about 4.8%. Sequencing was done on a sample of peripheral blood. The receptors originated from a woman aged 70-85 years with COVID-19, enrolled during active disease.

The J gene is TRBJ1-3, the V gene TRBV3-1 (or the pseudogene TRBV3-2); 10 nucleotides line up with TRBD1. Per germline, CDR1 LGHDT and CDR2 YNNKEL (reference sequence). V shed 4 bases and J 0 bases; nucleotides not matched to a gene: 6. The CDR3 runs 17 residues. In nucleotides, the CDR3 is TGTGCCAGCAGCCGACAGGGGGCAACTCTCTCTGGAAACACCATATATTTT. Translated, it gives CASSRQGATLSGNTIYF.

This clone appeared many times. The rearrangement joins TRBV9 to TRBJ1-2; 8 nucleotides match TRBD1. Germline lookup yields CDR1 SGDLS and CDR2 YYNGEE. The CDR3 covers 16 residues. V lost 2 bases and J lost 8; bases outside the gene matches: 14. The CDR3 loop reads CASSVSQGAGAGGYTF. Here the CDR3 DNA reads TGTGCCAGCAGCGTGTCTCAGGGGGCTGGAGCTGGCGGCTACACCTTC.

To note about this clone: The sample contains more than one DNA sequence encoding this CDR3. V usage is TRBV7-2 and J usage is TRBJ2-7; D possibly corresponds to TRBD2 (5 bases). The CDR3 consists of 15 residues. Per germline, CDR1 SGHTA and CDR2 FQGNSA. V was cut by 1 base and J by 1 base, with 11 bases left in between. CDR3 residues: CASSLVRGSSYEQYF. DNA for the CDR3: TGTGCCAGCAGCTTAGTACGCGGGTCTTCCTACGAGCAGTACTTC.

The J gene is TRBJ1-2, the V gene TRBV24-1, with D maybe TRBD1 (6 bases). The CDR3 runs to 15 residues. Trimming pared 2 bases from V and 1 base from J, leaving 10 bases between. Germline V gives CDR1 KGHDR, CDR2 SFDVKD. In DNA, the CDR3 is TGTGCCACCAGTGATTCGAACAGGGATAACTATGGCTACACCTTC. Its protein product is CATSDSNRDNYGYTF.

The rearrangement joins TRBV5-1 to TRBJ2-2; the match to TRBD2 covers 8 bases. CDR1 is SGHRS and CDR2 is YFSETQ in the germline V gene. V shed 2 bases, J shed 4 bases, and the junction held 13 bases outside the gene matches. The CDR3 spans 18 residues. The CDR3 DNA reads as TGCGCCAGCAGCTTTGCCCCGTTGAGCGGGAGCACCACCGGGGAGCTGTTTTTT. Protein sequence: CASSFAPLSGSTTGELFF.

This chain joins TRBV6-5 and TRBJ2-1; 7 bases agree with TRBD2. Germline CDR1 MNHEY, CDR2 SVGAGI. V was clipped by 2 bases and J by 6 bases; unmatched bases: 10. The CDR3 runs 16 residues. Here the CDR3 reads CASSYVPSGASNEQFF. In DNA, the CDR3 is TGTGCCAGCAGTTACGTCCCTAGCGGTGCTAGCAATGAGCAGTTCTTC.

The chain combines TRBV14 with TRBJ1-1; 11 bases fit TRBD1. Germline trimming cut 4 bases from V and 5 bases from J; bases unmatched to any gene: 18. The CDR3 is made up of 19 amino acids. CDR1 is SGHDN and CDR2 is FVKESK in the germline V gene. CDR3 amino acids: CASSPSPRTGGFGRTEAFF. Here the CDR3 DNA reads TGTGCCAGCAGCCCTAGCCCGAGGACAGGGGGCTTCGGGAGGACTGAAGCTTTCTTT.

DNA for the CDR3: TGTGCCAGCGGGGAGAGGAGCTCCTATAATTCACCCCTCCACTTT. Translating gives CASGERSSYNSPLHF. The chain employs TRBV5-4 and TRBJ1-6; no definite D call. V was shortened by 7 bases and J by 0 bases, with 11 bases between the two germline ends. This CDR3 comprises 15 residues. From germline, CDR1 is SGHNT and CDR2 YYREEE (reference sequence).

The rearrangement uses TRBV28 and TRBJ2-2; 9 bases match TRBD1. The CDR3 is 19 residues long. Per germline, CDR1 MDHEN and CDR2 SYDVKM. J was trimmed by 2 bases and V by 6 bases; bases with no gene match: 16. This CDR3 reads CASSQLISGQGFNTGELFF. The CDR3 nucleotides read TGTGCCAGCAGCCAACTTATCTCGGGACAGGGATTTAACACCGGGGAGCTGTTTTTT.

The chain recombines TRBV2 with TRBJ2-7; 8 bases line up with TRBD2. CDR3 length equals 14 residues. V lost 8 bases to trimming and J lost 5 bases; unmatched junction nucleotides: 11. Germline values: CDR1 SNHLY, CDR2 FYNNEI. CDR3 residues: CASLPGLGFDEQYF. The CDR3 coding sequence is TGTGCCAGCCTACCGGGACTAGGGTTCGACGAGCAGTACTTC.

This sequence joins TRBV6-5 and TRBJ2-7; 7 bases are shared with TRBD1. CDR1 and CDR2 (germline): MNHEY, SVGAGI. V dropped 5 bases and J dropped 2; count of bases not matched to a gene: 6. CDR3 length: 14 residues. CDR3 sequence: CASSTPGQPYEQYF. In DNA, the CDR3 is TGTGCCAGCAGTACGCCGGGACAGCCCTACGAGCAGTACTTC.

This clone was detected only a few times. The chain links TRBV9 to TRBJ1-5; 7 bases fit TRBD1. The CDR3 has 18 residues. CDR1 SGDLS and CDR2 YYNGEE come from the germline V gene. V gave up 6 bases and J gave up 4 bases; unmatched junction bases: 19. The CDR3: CASTEAGGTATLNQPQHF. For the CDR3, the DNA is TGTGCCAGCACCGAAGCTGGGGGGACAGCAACACTTAATCAGCCCCAGCATTTT. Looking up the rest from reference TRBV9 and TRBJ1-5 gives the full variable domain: DSGVTQTPKHLITATGQRVTLRCSPRSGDLSVYWYQQSLDQGLQFLIQYYNGEERAKGNILERFSAQQFPDLHSELNLSSLELGDSALYFCASTEAGGTATLNQPQHFGDGTRLSIL.

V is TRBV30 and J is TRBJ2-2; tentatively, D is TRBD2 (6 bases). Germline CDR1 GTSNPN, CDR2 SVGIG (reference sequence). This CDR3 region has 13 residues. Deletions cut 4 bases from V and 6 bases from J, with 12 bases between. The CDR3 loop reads CAWTLLASGELFF. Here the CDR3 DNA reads TGTGCCTGGACCCTACTAGCTTCCGGGGAGCTGTTTTTT.

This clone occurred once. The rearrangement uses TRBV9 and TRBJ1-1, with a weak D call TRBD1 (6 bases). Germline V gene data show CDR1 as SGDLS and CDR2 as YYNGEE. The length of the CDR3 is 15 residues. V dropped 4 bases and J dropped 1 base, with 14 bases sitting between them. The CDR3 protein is CASSPSKGENTEAFF. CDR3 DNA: TGTGCCAGCAGCCCTTCAAAGGGGGAGAACACTGAAGCTTTCTTT.

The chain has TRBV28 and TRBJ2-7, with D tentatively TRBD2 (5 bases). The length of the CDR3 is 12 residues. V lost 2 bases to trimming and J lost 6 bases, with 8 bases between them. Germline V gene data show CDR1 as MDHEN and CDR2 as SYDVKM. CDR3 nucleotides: TGTGCCAGCAGTTTACTTGGAGGCGAGCAGTACTTC. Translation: CASSLLGGEQYF.

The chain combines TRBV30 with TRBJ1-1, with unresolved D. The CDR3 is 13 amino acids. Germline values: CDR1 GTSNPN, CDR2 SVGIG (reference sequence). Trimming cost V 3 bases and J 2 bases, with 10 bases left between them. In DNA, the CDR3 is TGTGCCTGGAGGGTAGGAGGAAACACTGAAGCTTTCTTT. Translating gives CAWRVGGNTEAFF.

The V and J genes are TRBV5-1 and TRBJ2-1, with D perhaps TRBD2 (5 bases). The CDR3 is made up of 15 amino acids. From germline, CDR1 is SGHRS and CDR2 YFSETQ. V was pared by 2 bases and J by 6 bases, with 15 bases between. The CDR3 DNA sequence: TGCGCCAGCAGCTTAACTACCGGGGTACTCAATGAGCAGTTCTTC. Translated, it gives CASSLTTGVLNEQFF. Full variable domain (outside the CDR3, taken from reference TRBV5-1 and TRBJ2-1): KAGVTQTPRYLIKTRGQQVTLSCSPISGHRSVSWYQQTPGQGLQFLFEYFSETQRNKGNFPGRFSGRQFSNSRSEMNVSTLELGDSALYLCASSLTTGVLNEQFFGPGTRLTVL.

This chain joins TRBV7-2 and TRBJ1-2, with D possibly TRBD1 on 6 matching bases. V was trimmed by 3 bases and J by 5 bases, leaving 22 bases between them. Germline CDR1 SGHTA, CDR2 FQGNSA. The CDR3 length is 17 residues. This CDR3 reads CASSFYGQSVNYYGYTF. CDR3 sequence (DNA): TGTGCCAGCAGCTTTTACGGACAGTCGGTGAATTATTATGGCTACACCTTC.

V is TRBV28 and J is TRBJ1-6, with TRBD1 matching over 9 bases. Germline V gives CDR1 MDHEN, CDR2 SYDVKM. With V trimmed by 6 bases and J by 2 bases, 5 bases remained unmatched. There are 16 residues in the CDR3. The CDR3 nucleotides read TGTGCCAGCAGCCTACAGGGGGCCCCCTATAATTCACCCCTCCACTTT. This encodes CASSLQGAPYNSPLHF.

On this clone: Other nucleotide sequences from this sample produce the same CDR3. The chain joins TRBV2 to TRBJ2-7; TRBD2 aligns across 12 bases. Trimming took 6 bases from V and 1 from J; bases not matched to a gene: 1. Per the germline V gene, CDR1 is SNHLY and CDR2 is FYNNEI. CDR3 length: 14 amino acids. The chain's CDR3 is CASRTSGSSYEQYF. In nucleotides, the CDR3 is TGTGCCAGCAGGACTAGCGGGAGTTCCTACGAGCAGTACTTC.

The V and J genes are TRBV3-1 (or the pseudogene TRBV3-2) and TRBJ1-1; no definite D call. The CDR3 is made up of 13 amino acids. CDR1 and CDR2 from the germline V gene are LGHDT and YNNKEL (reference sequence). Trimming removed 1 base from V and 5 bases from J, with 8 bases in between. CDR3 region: CASSQVGGTEAFF. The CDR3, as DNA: TGTGCCAGCAGCCAAGTCGGTGGTACTGAAGCTTTCTTT.

The CDR3 loop reads CASSRGLAGVDEQFF. CDR3 bases: TGTGCCAGCTCACGGGGACTAGCGGGAGTTGATGAGCAGTTCTTC. The V call is TRBV18, the J call TRBJ2-1, with 14 nucleotides matching TRBD2. CDR3 length: 15 amino acids. The V and J ends lost 4 bases and 8 bases, in that order; junction bases with no gene match: 4. Germline-derived CDR1 and CDR2 are KGHSH and LQKENI. The full variable domain, completed using reference TRBV18 and TRBJ2-1, is NAGVMQNPRHLVRRRGQEARLRCSPMKGHSHVYWYRQLPEEGLKFMVYLQKENIIDESGMPKERFSAEFPKEGPSILRIQQVVRGDSAAYFCASSRGLAGVDEQFFGPGTRLTVL.

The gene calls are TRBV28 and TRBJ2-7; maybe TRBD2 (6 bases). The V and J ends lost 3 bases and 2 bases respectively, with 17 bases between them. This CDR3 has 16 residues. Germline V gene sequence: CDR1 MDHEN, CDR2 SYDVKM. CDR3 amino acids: CASSLPGRGGTYEQYF. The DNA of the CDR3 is TGTGCCAGCAGTTTGCCGGGGCGAGGAGGGACCTACGAGCAGTACTTC.